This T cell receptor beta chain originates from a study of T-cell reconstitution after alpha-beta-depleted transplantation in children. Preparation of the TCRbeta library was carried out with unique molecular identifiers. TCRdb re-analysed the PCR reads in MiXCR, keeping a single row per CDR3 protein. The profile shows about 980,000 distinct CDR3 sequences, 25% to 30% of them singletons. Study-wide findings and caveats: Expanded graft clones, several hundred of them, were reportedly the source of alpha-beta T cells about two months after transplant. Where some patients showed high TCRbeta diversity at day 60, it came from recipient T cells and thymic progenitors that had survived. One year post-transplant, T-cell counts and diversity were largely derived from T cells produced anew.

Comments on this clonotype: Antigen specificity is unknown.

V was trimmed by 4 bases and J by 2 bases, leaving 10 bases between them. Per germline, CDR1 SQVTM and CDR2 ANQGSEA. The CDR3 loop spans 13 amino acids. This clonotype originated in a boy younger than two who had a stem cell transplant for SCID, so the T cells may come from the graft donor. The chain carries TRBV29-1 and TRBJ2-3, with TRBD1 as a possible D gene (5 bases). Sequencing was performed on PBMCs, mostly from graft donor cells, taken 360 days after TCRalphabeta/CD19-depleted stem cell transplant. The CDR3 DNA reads TGCAGCGTTGCCAGGGCTTCCACAGATACGCAGTATTTT. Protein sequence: CSVARASTDTQYF.